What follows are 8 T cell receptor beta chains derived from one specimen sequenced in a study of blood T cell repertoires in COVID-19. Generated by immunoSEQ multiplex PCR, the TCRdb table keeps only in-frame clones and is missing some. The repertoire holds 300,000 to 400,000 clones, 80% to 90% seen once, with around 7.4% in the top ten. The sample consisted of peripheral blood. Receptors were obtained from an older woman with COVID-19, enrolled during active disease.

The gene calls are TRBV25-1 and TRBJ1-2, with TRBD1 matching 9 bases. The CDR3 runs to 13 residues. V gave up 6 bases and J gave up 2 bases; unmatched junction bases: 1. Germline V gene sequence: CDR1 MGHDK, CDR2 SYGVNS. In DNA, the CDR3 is TGTGCCAGCAGGGACAGGGGAAACTATGGCTACACCTTC. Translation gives CASRDRGNYGYTF.

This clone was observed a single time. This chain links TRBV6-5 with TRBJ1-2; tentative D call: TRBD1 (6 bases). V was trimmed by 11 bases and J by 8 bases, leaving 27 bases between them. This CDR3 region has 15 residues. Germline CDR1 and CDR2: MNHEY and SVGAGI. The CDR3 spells CAGTGTTPSPEGYTF. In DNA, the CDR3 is TGTGCCGGCACCGGGACAACCCCTTCCCCTGAAGGCTACACCTTC.

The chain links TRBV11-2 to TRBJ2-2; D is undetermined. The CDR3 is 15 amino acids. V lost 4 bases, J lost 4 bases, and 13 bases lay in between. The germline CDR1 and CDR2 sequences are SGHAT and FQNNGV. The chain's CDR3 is CASSSTRGPTGELFF. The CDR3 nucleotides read TGTGCCAGCAGCTCAACCCGTGGGCCCACCGGGGAGCTGTTTTTT. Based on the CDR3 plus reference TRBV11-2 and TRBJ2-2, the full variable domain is EAGVAQSPRYKIIEKRQSVAFWCNPISGHATLYWYQQILGQGPKLLIQFQNNGVVDDSQLPKDRFSAERLKGVDSTLKIQPAKLEDSAVYLCASSSTRGPTGELFFGEGSRLTVL.

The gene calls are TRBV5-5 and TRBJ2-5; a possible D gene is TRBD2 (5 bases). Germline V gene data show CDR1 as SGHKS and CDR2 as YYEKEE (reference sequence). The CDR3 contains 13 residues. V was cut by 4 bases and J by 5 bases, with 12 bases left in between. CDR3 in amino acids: CASSAGLGETQYF. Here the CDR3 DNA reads TGTGCCAGCAGCGCCGGACTGGGGGAGACCCAGTACTTC.

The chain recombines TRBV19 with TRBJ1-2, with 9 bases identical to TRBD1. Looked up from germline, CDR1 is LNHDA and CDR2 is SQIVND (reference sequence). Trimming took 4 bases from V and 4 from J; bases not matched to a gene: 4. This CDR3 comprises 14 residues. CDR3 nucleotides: TGTGCCAGTAGTACCCAGGGACAGGGCTATGGCTACACCTTC. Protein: CASSTQGQGYGYTF. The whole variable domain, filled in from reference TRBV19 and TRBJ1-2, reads DGGITQSPKYLFRKEGQNVTLSCEQNLNHDAMYWYRQDPGQGLRLIYYSQIVNDFQKGDIAEGYSVSREKKESFPLTVTSAQKNPTAFYLCASSTQGQGYGYTFGSGTRLTVV.

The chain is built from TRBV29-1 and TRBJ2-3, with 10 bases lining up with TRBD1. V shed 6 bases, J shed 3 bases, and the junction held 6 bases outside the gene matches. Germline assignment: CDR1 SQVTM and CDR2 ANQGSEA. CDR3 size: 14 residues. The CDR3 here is CSVAGGQGTDTQYF. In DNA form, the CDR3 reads TGCAGCGTGGCTGGGGGACAGGGGACAGATACGCAGTATTTT.

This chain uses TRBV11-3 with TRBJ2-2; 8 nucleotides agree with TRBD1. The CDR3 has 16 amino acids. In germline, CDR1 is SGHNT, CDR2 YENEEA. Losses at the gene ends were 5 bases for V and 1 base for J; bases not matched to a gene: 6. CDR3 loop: CASSPQGALNTGELFF. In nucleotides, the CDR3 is TGTGCCAGCAGCCCCCAGGGGGCCCTGAACACCGGGGAGCTGTTTTTT.

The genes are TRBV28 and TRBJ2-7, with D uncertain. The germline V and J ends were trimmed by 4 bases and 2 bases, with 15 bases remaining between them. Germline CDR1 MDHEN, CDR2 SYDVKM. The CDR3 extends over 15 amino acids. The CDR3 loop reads CASSSDRRAPYEQYF. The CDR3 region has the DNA TGTGCCAGCAGTTCTGATAGGAGAGCCCCCTACGAGCAGTACTTC.